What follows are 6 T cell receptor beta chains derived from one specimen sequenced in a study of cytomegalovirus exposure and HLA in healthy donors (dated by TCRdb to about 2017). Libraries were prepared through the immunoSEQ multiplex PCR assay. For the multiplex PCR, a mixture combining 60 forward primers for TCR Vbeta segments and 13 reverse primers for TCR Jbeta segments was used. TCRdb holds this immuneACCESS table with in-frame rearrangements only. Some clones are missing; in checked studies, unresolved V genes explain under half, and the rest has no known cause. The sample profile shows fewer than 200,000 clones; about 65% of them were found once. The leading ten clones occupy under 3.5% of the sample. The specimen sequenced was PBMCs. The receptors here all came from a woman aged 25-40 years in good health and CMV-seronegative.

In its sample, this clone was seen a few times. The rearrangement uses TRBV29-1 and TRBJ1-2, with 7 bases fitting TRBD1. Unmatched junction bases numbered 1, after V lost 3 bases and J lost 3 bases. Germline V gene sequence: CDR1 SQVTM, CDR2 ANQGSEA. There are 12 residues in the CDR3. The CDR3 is CSVEDRYYGYTF. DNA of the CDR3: TGCAGCGTTGAGGACAGGTACTATGGCTACACCTTC.

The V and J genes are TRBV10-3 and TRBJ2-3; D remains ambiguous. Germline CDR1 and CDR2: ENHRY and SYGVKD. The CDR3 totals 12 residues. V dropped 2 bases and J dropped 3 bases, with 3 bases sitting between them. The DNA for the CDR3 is TGTGCCATCAGTGAGACTACAGATACGCAGTATTTT. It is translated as CAISETTDTQYF.

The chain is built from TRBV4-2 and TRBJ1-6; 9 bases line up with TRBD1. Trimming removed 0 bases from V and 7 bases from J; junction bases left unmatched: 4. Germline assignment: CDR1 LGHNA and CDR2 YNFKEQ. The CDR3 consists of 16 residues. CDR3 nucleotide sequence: TGTGCCAGCAGCCAAGAGACCGGGACAGGGAATTCACCCCTCCACTTT. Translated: CASSQETGTGNSPLHF.

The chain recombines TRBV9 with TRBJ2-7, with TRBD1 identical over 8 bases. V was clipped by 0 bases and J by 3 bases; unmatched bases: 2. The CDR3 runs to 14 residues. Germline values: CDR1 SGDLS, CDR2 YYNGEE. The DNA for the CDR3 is TGTGCCAGCAGCGTAGAACAGGGGGACTACGAGCAGTACTTC. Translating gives CASSVEQGDYEQYF.

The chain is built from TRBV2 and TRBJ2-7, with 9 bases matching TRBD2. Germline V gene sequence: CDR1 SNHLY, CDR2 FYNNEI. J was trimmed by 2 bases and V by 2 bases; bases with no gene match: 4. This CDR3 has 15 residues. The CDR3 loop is CASSERSSGAYEQYF. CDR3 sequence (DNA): TGTGCCAGCAGTGAAAGGTCTAGCGGGGCCTACGAGCAGTACTTC.

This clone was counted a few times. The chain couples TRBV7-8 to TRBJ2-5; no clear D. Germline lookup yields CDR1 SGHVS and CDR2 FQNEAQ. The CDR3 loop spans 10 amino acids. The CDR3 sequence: CGDSAETQYF. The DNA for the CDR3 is TGTGGAGACTCGGCCGAGACCCAGTACTTC.